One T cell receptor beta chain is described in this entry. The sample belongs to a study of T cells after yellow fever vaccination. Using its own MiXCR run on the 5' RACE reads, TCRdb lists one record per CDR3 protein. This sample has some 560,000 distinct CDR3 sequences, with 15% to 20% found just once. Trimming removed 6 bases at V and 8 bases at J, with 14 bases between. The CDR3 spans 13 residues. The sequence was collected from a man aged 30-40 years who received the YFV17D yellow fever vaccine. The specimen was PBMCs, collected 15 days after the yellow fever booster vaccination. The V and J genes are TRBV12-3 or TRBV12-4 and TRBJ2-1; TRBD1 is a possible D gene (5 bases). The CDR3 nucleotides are TGTGCCAGCAGGGTGGGGCGCGCGGATGAGCAGTTCTTC. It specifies CASRVGRADEQFF.